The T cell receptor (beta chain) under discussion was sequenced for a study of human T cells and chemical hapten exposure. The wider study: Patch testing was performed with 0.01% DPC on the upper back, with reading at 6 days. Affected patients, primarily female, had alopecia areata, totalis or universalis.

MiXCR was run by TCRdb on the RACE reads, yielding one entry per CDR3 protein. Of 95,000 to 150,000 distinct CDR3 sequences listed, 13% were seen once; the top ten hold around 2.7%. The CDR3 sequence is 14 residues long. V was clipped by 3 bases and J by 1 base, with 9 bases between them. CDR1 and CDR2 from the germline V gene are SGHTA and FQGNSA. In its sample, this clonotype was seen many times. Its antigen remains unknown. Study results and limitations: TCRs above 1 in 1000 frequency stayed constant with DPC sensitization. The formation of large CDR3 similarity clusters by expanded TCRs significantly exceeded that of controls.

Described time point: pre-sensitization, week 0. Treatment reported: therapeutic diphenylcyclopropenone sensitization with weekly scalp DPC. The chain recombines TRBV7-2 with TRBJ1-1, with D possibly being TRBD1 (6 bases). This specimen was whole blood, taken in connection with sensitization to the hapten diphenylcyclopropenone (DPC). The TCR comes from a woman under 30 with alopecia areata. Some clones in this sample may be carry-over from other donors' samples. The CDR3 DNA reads TGTGCCAGCAGCTTCAACAGGGCGAACACTGAAGCTTTCTTT. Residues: CASSFNRANTEAFF.